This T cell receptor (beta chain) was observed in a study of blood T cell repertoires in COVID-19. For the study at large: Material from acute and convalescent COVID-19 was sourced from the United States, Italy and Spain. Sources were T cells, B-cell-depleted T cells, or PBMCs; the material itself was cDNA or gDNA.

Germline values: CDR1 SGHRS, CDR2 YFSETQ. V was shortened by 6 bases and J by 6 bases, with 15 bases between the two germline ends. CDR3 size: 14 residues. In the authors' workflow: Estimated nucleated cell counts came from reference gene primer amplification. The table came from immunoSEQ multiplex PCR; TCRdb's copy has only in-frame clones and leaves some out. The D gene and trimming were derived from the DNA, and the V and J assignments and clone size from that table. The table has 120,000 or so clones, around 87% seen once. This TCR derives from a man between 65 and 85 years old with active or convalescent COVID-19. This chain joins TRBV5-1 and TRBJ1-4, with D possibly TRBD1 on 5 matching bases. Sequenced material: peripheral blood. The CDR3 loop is CASNRDGGDEKLFF. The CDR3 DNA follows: TGCGCCAGCAACCGAGACGGAGGGGATGAAAAACTGTTTTTT.